This T cell receptor beta chain originates from a study of T cell responses to AZD1222 COVID-19 vaccine. Per germline, CDR1 SNHLY and CDR2 FYNNEI. V dropped 6 bases and J dropped 0 bases, with 12 bases sitting between them. This CDR3 is 15 amino acids long. Worth noting for this clone: Its target is not known.

General observations from the study: Spike-specific TCR breadth and depth both grew after two AZD1222 doses. Every sample of the repertoires postdated the peak T cell response. Only five or six individuals given AZD1222 were seropositive at baseline. A mostly white British donor set with more females was recruited, and clonal diversity was possibly underestimated.

Clones were sequenced by immunoSEQ multiplex PCR, and TCRdb holds only the in-frame ones, with some missing. The sample includes 30,000 to 40,000 clones, approximately 80% of them seen just once. This sequence joins TRBV2 and TRBJ1-5; no clear D. The sequence came from an adult who received the AZD1222 COVID-19 vaccine. The sample in question was peripheral blood, obtained 28 days after the second AZD1222 dose. CDR3 in amino acids: CASRMDGNSNQPQHF. CDR3 sequence (DNA): TGTGCCAGCAGGATGGACGGCAATAGCAATCAGCCCCAGCATTTT.